The 20 T cell receptor beta chains presented below share a single source sample, sequenced in a study of T cells in Graves' hyperthyroidism and ophthalmopathy. TCR beta CDR3 sequences were amplified from RNA transcripts. The primer set for the first-round RT-PCR of the TCR CDR3 was HTBI. TCRdb analysed the multiplex PCR reads with MiXCR anew, one entry per CDR3 protein. The table has 540,000 or so distinct CDR3 sequences, just over 45% seen once; the top ten hold 15% to 20%. The sample consisted of peripheral blood or thyroid tissue (not recorded which). These receptor sequences come from an adult woman with Graves' disease, either hyperthyroidism or ophthalmopathy (not recorded which).

This clonotype was counted at least ten times. V is TRBV5-1 and J is TRBJ1-5; D may be TRBD1 (6 bases). Per the germline V gene, CDR1 is SGHRS and CDR2 is YFSETQ. The CDR3 is 15 residues long. Trimming took off 5 bases at V and 4 bases at J, with 16 bases between the two ends. Here the CDR3 DNA reads TGCGCCAGCAGTCACGATGGACAGCCTAATCAGCCCCAGCATTTT. Translation: CASSHDGQPNQPQHF.

This clonotype came up many times. The chain recombines TRBV5-6 with TRBJ2-5; 10 bases fit TRBD2. Germline loops: CDR1 SGHDT, CDR2 YYEEEE. Trimming at V came to 4 bases and at J to 0 bases, leaving 6 bases not matched to a gene. CDR3 length equals 16 residues. The CDR3 DNA reads TGTGCCAGCAGCGCCATACTAGCGGGGCACCAAGAGACCCAGTACTTC. This gives the protein CASSAILAGHQETQYF.

This clonotype was seen many times. The rearrangement joins TRBV29-1 to TRBJ2-5; TRBD2 is a possible D gene (5 bases). There are 10 residues in the CDR3. Germline V lookup: CDR1 SQVTM, CDR2 ANQGSEA. Trimming removed 8 bases at V and 5 bases at J, with 9 bases between. CDR3 sequence reads: CSSRGETQYF. CDR3 in DNA: TGCAGCTCCCGCGGGGAGACCCAGTACTTC.

The rearrangement uses TRBV6-6 and TRBJ1-3; no clear D. This CDR3 spans 14 amino acids. CDR1 and CDR2 from the germline V gene are MNHNY and SVGAGI (reference sequence). Trimming pared 5 bases from V and 4 bases from J, leaving 12 bases between. The CDR3 sequence: CASSELVKGNTIYF. CDR3 bases: TGTGCCAGCAGTGAGTTGGTGAAGGGAAACACCATATATTTT.

CDR3 protein: CSLRGGTGNTEAFF. CDR3 nucleotide sequence: TGCAGCCTCCGAGGGGGGACAGGGAACACTGAAGCTTTCTTT. The rearrangement links TRBV29-1 to TRBJ1-1; 8 bases match TRBD1. Germline V gene lookup returns CDR1 SQVTM and CDR2 ANQGSEA. With 8 bases clipped from V and 1 base from J, the junction kept 9 bases outside the gene matches. CDR3 length: 14 residues.

This clonotype was recorded many times. This rearrangement joins TRBV7-9 to TRBJ2-7; possibly TRBD2 for D (5 bases). Germline V lookup: CDR1 SEHNR, CDR2 FQNEAQ (reference sequence). The length of the CDR3 is 16 residues. V lost 5 bases, J lost 3 bases, and 20 bases lay in between. The CDR3 DNA is TGTGCCAGCAGCCCCTCTGGAGGCCAGAGATTCTACGAGCAGTACTTC. Its translation is CASSPSGGQRFYEQYF.

This clonotype was seen only once. The chain carries TRBV24-1 and TRBJ2-1; D remains unclear. Germline CDR1 is KGHDR and CDR2 is SFDVKD. This CDR3 comprises 17 residues. V dropped 3 bases and J dropped 0 bases, with 14 bases sitting between them. The CDR3 sequence: CATSDPLAESSYNEQFF. The CDR3, as DNA: TGTGCCACCAGTGATCCCTTGGCGGAAAGCTCCTACAATGAGCAGTTCTTC.

The DNA for the CDR3 is TGTGCCAGTAAGCGCCGGACTTTC. Its protein is CASKRRTF. This rearrangement joins TRBV19 to TRBJ2-6, with D unresolved. V lost 7 bases to trimming and J lost 18 bases, with 7 bases between them. The CDR3 is 8 residues long. CDR1 LNHDA and CDR2 SQIVND come from the germline V gene (reference sequence).

This clonotype was observed once. The junction and the germline gene differ at one end; a read error may be behind it. The gene calls are TRBV5-1 and TRBJ1-3; no firm D call. The CDR3 has 13 residues. Germline V gives CDR1 SGHRS, CDR2 YFSETQ. The DNA for the CDR3 is TGTGCCAGCAGCTTGGCGCCGGGAAACACCATATATTTT. Translated: CASSLAPGNTIYF.

This chain connects TRBV25-1 to TRBJ1-1, with D maybe TRBD1 (6 bases). Trimming removed 8 bases at V and 0 bases at J, with 19 bases between. The CDR3 runs to 16 residues. Germline CDR1 and CDR2: MGHDK and SYGVNS. The CDR3 loop is CASSASRDTVNTEAFF. The CDR3 DNA follows: TGTGCCAGCTCGGCTTCCAGGGACACAGTGAACACTGAAGCTTTCTTT.

This rearrangement joins TRBV15 to TRBJ1-2; TRBD1 aligns across 7 bases. Germline CDR1 is LNHNV and CDR2 is YYDKDF (reference sequence). J lost 5 bases, V lost 1 base, and 4 bases had no gene match. The CDR3 totals 14 residues. Here the CDR3 DNA reads TGTGCCACCAGCAGAGCCCGACAGGGATATGGCTACACCTTC. The encoded protein is CATSRARQGYGYTF.

This chain links TRBV14 with TRBJ1-6, with unresolved D. CDR1 SGHDN and CDR2 FVKESK come from the germline V gene. This CDR3 spans 16 amino acids. Trimming took 8 bases from V and 4 from J, leaving 18 bases between them. The DNA for the CDR3 is TGTGCCAGCGCTACGGGAAACACCATATATAATTCACCCCTCCACTTT. Protein sequence: CASATGNTIYNSPLHF.

This chain joins TRBV20-1 and TRBJ1-5, with D perhaps matching TRBD1 (5 bases). Deletions cut 6 bases from V and 7 bases from J, with 22 bases between. This CDR3 spans 15 amino acids. CDR1 and CDR2 from the germline V gene are DFQATT and SNEGSKA (reference sequence). DNA for the CDR3: TGCAGTGCCGTTCAACAGGACCTGAGAGGGCAGCCCCAGCATTTT. Translating gives CSAVQQDLRGQPQHF.

This clonotype was counted at least ten times. The chain recombines TRBV7-2 with TRBJ2-7; D is uncertain. The CDR3 spans 14 residues. The V end lost 3 bases, the J end lost 2 bases, and 11 bases lay between the germline ends. CDR1 is SGHTA and CDR2 is FQGNSA in the germline V gene. In DNA form, the CDR3 reads TGTGCCAGCAGCTTTAGAGGAGTCACCTACGAGCAGTACTTC. This encodes CASSFRGVTYEQYF.

Ten or more counts support this clonotype. The chain is built from TRBV7-9 and TRBJ2-7; TRBD2 might be the D (7 bases). V was pared by 1 base and J by 5 bases, with 12 bases between. The CDR3 runs to 14 residues. Germline-derived CDR1 and CDR2 are SEHNR and FQNEAQ (reference sequence). In DNA form, the CDR3 reads TGTGCCAGCAGCTTAGTCCGCGGGGGCGACGAGCAGTACTTC. It yields the protein CASSLVRGGDEQYF.

This clonotype was counted a few times. CDR3 in DNA: TGCGCCAGCAGCCAAGACAGAACGTTTGCAACTAATGAAAAACTGTTTTTT. Encoded protein: CASSQDRTFATNEKLFF. This sequence joins TRBV4-1 and TRBJ1-4; no definite D call. The germline V and J ends were trimmed by 0 bases and 0 bases, with 11 bases remaining between them. The V gene's germline CDR1 is MGHRA and CDR2 YSYEKL. This CDR3 has 17 amino acids.

Concerning this clonotype: Since a much larger clone is just one base distant, this may be a read error. The J gene is TRBJ1-2, the V gene TRBV28; possibly TRBD1 for D (5 bases). Trimming took off 11 bases at V and 2 bases at J, with 15 bases between the two ends. Germline loops: CDR1 MDHEN, CDR2 SYDVKM. The CDR3 is 13 amino acids. The CDR3 protein is CAGWTGLNYGYTF. The CDR3 region has the DNA TGTGCCGGCTGGACGGGACTCAACTATGGCTACACCTTC.

The genes are TRBV28 and TRBJ2-5; a weak D match, TRBD2 (6 bases). The CDR3 contains 12 residues. Trimming cost V 10 bases and J 7 bases, with 16 bases left between them. Germline V gene data show CDR1 as MDHEN and CDR2 as SYDVKM. CDR3 nucleotides: TGTGCCATTCAGCCTAGCGAAGGGACCCAGTACTTC. As protein: CAIQPSEGTQYF.

CDR3 bases: TGTGCCAGCAGCACATTTGAAACTGAAGCTTTCTTT. Translation: CASSTFETEAFF. This chain uses TRBV7-9 with TRBJ1-1; no clear D. The CDR3 is made up of 12 amino acids. The V gene's germline CDR1 is SEHNR and CDR2 FQNEAQ (reference sequence). Trimming cost V 5 bases and J 5 bases, with 9 bases left between them.

The rearrangement links TRBV7-2 to TRBJ2-7; weak D call: TRBD1 (5 bases). The V end was cut by 6 bases, the J end by 0 bases, with 9 bases between. The germline V gene has CDR1 SGHTA and CDR2 FQGNSA. The CDR3 totals 13 residues. The CDR3: CASRRDSSYEQYF. The CDR3 DNA sequence: TGTGCCAGCAGGCGTGACAGCTCCTACGAGCAGTACTTC.